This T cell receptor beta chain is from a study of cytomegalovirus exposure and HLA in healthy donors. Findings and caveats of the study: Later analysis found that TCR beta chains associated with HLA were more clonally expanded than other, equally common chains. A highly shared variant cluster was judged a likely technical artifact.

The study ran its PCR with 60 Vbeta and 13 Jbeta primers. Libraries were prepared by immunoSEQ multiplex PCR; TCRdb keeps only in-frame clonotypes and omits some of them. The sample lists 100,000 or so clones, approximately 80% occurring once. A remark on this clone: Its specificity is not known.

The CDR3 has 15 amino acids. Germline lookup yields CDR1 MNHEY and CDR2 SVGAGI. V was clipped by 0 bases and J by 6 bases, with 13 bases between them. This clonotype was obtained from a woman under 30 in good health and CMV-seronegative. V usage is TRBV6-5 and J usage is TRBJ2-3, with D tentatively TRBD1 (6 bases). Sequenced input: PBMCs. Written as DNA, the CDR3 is TGTGCCAGCAGTTACTCGAGGGGGTCTCTGGATACGCAGTATTTT. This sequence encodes CASSYSRGSLDTQYF.